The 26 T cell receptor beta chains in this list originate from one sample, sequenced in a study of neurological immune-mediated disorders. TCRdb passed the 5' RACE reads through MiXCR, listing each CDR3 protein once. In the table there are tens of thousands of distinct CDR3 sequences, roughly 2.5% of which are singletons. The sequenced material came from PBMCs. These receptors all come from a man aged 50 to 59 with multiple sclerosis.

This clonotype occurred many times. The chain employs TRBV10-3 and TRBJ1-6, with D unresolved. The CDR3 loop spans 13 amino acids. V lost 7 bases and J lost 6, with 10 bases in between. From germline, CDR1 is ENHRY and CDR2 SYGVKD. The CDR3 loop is CAITPSRNSPLHF. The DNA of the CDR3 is TGTGCCATCACGCCCAGTCGTAATTCACCCCTCCACTTT.

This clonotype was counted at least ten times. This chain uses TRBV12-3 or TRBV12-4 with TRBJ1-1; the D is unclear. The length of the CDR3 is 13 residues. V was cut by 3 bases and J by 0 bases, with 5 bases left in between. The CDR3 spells CASSFNMNTEAFF. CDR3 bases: TGTGCCAGCAGTTTTAACATGAACACTGAAGCTTTCTTT.

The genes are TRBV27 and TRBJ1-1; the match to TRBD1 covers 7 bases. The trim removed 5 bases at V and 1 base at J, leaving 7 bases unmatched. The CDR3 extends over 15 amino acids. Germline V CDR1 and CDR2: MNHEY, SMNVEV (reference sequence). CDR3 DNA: TGTGCCAGCAGTGTCTTCAGGGGGGAGAACACTGAAGCTTTCTTT. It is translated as CASSVFRGENTEAFF.

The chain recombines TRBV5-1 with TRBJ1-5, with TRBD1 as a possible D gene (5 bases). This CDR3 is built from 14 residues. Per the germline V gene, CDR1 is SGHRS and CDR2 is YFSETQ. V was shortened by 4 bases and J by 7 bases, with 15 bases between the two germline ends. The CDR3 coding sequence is TGCGCCAGCAGCACGGGACCGGGAAGCCAGCCCCAGCATTTT. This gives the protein CASSTGPGSQPQHF.

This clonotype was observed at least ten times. Written as DNA, the CDR3 is TGCGCCAGCAGCCTCGACAGGGGCGAAAAACTGTTTTTT. As protein: CASSLDRGEKLFF. J is TRBJ1-4 and V is TRBV4-3; TRBD1 matches 8 bases. This CDR3 has 13 amino acids. Germline V lookup: CDR1 LGHNA, CDR2 YSLEER. Germline trimming cut 4 bases from V and 8 bases from J; bases unmatched to any gene: 3.

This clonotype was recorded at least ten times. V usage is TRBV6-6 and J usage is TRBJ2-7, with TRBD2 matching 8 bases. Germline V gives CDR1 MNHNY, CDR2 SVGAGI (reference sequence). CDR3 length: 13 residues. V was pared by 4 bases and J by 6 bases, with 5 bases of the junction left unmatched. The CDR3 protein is CASSSGGASEQYF. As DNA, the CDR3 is TGTGCCAGCAGTTCCGGGGGGGCCTCCGAGCAGTACTTC.

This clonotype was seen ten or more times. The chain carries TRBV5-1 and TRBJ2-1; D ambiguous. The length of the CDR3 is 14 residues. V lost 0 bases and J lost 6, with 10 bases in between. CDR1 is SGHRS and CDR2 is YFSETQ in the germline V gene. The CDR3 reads CASSLAAGGNEQFF. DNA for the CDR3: TGCGCCAGCAGCTTGGCGGCAGGCGGCAATGAGCAGTTCTTC.

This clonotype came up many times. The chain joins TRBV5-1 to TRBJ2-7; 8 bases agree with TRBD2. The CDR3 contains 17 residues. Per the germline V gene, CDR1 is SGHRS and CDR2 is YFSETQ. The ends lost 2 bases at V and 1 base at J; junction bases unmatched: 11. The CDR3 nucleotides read TGCGCCAGCAGCTTCGGGCTCACTAGCGGTAATTCCTACGAGCAGTACTTC. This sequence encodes CASSFGLTSGNSYEQYF.

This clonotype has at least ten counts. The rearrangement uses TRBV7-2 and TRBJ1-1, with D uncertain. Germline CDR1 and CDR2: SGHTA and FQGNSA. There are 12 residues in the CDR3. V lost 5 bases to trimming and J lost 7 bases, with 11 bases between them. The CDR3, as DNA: TGTGCCAGCAGCAAGAAATTCGGTGAAGCTTTCTTT. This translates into CASSKKFGEAFF.

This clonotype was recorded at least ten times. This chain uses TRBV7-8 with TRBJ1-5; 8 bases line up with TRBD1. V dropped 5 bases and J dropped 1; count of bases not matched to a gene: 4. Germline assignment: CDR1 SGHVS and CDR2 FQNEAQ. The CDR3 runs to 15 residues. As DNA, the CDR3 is TGTGCCAGCAGCCCCAACAGGGGGAGCAATCAGCCCCAGCATTTT. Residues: CASSPNRGSNQPQHF.

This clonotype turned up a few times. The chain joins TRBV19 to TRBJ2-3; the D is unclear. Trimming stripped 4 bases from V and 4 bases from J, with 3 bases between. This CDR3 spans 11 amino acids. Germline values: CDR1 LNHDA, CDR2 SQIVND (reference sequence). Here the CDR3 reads CASSTADTQYF. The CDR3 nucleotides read TGTGCCAGTAGTACCGCAGATACGCAGTATTTT. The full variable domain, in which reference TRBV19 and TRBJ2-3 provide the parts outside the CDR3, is DGGITQSPKYLFRKEGQNVTLSCEQNLNHDAMYWYRQDPGQGLRLIYYSQIVNDFQKGDIAEGYSVSREKKESFPLTVTSAQKNPTAFYLCASSTADTQYFGPGTRLTVL.

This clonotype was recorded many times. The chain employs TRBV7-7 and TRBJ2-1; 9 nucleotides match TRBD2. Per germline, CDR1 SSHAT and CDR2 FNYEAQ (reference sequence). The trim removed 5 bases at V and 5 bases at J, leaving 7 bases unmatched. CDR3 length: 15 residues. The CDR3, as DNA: TGTGCCAGCAGCGCTGCGGGGGGGCAACACAATGAGCAGTTCTTC. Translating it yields CASSAAGGQHNEQFF.

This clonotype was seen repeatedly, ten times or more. The CDR3 is CASRRQGAGATGELFF. The CDR3 DNA reads TGTGCCAGCAGGCGCCAGGGGGCGGGTGCCACCGGGGAGCTGTTTTTT. The chain uses TRBV12-3 or TRBV12-4 and TRBJ2-2, with TRBD1 matching 8 bases. CDR3 length: 16 residues. After removal of 6 bases from V and 4 bases from J, the junction contained 10 bases not matched to a gene.

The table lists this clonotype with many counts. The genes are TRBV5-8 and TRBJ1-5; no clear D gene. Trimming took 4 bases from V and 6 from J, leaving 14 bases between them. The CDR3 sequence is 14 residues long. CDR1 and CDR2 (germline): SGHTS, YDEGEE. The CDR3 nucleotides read TGTGCCAGCAGCAACTCACTTGACTCTCAGCCCCAGCATTTT. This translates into CASSNSLDSQPQHF.

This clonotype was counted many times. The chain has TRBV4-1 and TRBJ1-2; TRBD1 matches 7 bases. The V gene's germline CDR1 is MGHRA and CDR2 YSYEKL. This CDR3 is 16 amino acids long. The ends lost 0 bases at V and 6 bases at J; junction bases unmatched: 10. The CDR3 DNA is TGCGCCAGCAGCCAAGAAGGGAGGGGACAGTTTCATGGCTACACCTTC. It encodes CASSQEGRGQFHGYTF.

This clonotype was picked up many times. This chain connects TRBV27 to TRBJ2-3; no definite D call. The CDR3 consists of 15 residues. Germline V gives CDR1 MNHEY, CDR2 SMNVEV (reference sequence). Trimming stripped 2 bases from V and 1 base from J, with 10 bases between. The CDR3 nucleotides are TGTGCCAGCAGTTTAGAGTTCCGGGGCACAGATACGCAGTATTTT. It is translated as CASSLEFRGTDTQYF.

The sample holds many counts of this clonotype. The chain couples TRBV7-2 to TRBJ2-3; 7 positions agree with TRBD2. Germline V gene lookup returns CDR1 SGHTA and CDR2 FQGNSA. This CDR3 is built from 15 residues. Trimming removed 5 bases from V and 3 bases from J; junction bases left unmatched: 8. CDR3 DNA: TGTGCCAGCAGCCCGTATAGCGGGTATACAGATACGCAGTATTTT. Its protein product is CASSPYSGYTDTQYF.

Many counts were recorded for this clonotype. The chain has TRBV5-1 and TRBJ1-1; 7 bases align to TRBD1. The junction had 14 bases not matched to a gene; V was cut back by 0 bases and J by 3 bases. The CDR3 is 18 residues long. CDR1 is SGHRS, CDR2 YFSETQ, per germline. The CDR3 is CASSLARGLTVLDTEAFF. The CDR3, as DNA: TGCGCCAGCAGCTTGGCGAGGGGGCTAACAGTCCTGGACACTGAAGCTTTCTTT.

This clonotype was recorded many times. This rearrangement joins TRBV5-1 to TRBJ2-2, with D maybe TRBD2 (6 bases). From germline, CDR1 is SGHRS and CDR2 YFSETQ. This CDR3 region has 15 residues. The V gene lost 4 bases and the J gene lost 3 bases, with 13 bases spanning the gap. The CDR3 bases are TGCGCCAGCAGCCAATCGACGGGGGACACCGGGGAGCTGTTTTTT. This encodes CASSQSTGDTGELFF.

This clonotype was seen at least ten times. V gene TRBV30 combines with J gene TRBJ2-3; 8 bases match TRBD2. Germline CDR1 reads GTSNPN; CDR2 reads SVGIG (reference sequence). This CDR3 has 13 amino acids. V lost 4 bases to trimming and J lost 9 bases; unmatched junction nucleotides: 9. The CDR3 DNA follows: TGTGCCTGGATGCGGGGGGTCCTTAACACGCAGTATTTT. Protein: CAWMRGVLNTQYF.

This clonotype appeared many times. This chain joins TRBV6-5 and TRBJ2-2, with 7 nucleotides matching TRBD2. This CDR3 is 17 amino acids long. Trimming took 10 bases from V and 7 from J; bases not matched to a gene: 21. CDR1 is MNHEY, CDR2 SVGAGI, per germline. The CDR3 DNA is TGTGCCAACGAACCCCCGCCGGGAGGTGGTTGGGTCGGGGAGCTGTTTTTT. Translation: CANEPPPGGGWVGELFF.

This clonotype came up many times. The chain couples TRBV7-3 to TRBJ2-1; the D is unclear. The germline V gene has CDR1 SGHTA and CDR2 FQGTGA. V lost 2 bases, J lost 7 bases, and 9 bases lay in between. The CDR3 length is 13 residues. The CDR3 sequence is CASSLSGVNEQFF. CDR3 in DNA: TGTGCCAGCAGCTTATCCGGCGTTAATGAGCAGTTCTTC.

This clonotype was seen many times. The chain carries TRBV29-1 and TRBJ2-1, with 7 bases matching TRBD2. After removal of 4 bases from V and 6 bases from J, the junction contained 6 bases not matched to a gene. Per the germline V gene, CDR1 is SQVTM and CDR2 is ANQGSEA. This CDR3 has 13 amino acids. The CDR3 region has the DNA TGCAGCGTTGGGGGGGGAATCGGCAATGAGCAGTTCTTC. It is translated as CSVGGGIGNEQFF.

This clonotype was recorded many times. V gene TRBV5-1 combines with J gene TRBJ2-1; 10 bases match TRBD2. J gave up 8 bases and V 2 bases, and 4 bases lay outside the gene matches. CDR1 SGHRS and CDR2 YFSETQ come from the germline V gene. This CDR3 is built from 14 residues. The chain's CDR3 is CASSFQRGGHEQFF. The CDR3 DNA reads TGCGCCAGCAGCTTCCAGCGGGGGGGTCATGAGCAGTTCTTC.

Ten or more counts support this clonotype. This chain's CDR3 is CASSYWPSGMSSYNEQFF. The CDR3 region has the DNA TGCGCCAGCAGCTATTGGCCTAGCGGGATGAGCTCCTACAATGAGCAGTTCTTC. The V and J genes are TRBV5-1 and TRBJ2-1; 9 nucleotides match TRBD2. This CDR3 is 18 amino acids long. Germline CDR1 is SGHRS and CDR2 is YFSETQ. V lost 3 bases, J lost 0 bases, and 10 bases stayed unmatched.

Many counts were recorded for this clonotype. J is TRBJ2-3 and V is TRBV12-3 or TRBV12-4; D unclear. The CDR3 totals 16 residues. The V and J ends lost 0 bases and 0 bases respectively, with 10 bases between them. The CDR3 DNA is TGTGCCAGCAGTTTAGCGTTGCCGTCTAGCACAGATACGCAGTATTTT. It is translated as CASSLALPSSTDTQYF.